The clone carrying this TCR beta chain has only one observation. As handled by the study authors: Estimated nucleated cell counts came from reference gene primer amplification. The protocol was immunoSEQ multiplex PCR, while the TCRdb copy is restricted to in-frame clones and leaves out a portion. V and J calls and clone size are given by that table; D and trimming were obtained from the DNA. The sample holds tens of thousands of clones, roughly 85% seen once. The sample is drawn from a study of blood T cell repertoires in COVID-19. Turning to the study itself: Sample material is recorded as cDNA or gDNA derived from T cells, B-cell-depleted T cells, or PBMCs.

V gave up 4 bases and J gave up 0 bases; unmatched junction bases: 6. Germline values: CDR1 SNHLY, CDR2 FYNNEI. This CDR3 contains 16 residues. The chain carries TRBV2 and TRBJ2-7, with TRBD2 identical over 10 bases. The sample consisted of peripheral blood. This receptor was obtained from a human donor in a cohort sampled during active COVID-19. CDR3 nucleotide sequence: TGTGCCAGCAGTGGTCCTAGCGGGGGAAGCTCCTACGAGCAGTACTTC. It specifies CASSGPSGGSSYEQYF.